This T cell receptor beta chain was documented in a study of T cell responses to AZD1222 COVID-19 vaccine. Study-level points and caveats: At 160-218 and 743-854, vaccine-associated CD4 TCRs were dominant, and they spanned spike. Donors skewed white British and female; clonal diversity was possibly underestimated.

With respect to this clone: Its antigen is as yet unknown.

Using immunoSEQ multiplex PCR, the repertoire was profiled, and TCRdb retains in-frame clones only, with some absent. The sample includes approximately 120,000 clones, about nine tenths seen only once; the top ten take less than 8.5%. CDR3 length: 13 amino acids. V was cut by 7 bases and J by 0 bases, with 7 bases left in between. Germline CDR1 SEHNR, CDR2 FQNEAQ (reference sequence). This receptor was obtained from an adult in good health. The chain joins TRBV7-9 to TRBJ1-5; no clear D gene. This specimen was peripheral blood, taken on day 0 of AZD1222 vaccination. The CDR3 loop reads CASTDDSNQPQHF. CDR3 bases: TGTGCCAGCACCGACGATAGCAATCAGCCCCAGCATTTT.